Presented here are 11 T cell receptor beta chains from one specimen sequenced in a study of regulatory T cells in long-lasting Graves disease. Time point defined: newly diagnosed GD, antithyroid drugs for less than 3 months. After RNA was extracted from PBMCs, the TCR library was made from it. Building of the TCR beta libraries involved iRepertoire HTBI primers and Arm-PCR of CDR3 regions. TCRdb re-called the multiplex PCR reads with MiXCR, one entry per CDR3 protein. The table has 510,000 or so distinct CDR3 sequences, approximately 12% seen once. These sequences were also reported in another study, on T cells in Graves' hyperthyroidism and ophthalmopathy.

The sequences come from peripheral blood mononuclear cells (PBMCs), collected at new diagnosis, from a patient treated with antithyroid drugs. These receptors came from a woman in her 30s with Graves disease.

This clonotype was observed many times. The V and J genes are TRBV15 and TRBJ1-4; no definite D call. Germline values: CDR1 LNHNV, CDR2 YYDKDF (reference sequence). V was clipped by 0 bases and J by 5 bases, with 10 bases between them. This CDR3 comprises 15 residues. The CDR3, as DNA: TGTGCCACCAGCAGAGATATTACCTCGAATGAAAAACTGTTTTTT. As protein: CATSRDITSNEKLFF.

This clonotype was found many times. The chain links TRBV30 to TRBJ1-1; D is ambiguous. The germline V and J ends were trimmed by 4 bases and 3 bases, with 15 bases remaining between them. The CDR3 totals 14 residues. CDR1 GTSNPN and CDR2 SVGIG come from the germline V gene (reference sequence). The CDR3 DNA is TGTGCCTGGATATACGGGGTGGGTGACACTGAAGCTTTCTTT. The encoded protein is CAWIYGVGDTEAFF.

This clonotype was counted many times. The V and J genes are TRBV24-1 and TRBJ1-2; TRBD1 aligns across 8 bases. The germline V gene encodes CDR1 KGHDR and CDR2 SFDVKD. The trim removed 2 bases at V and 2 bases at J, leaving 12 bases unmatched. The CDR3 loop spans 18 amino acids. The CDR3 spells CATSDSGTGGGLNYGYTF. CDR3 sequence (DNA): TGTGCCACCAGTGATTCCGGGACAGGAGGCGGATTGAACTATGGCTACACCTTC.

This clonotype has more than one count but fewer than ten. A much larger clone differs from this one at a single base, so this may be a read error. The J gene is TRBJ2-1, the V gene TRBV28; 12 bases line up with TRBD2. This CDR3 has 15 amino acids. The J segment lost 8 bases and the V segment lost 3 bases, leaving 5 bases of the junction unmatched. The germline CDR1 and CDR2 sequences are MDHEN and SYDVKM. The CDR3, as DNA: TGTGCCAGCAGTTTTAGCCTAGCGGGGGGGGATGAGCAGTTCTTC. This sequence encodes CASSFSLAGGDEQFF.

This clonotype appeared many times. V is TRBV5-1 and J is TRBJ2-5; a weak D match, TRBD1 (5 bases). Germline assignment: CDR1 SGHRS and CDR2 YFSETQ. CDR3 length equals 14 residues. Trimming cost V 4 bases and J 5 bases, with 15 bases left between them. CDR3 amino acids: CASSPRLRDETQYF. CDR3 sequence (DNA): TGCGCCAGCAGCCCTCGTCTCAGGGATGAGACCCAGTACTTC. Combining the CDR3 with reference TRBV5-1 and TRBJ2-5 gives the whole variable domain KAGVTQTPRYLIKTRGQQVTLSCSPISGHRSVSWYQQTPGQGLQFLFEYFSETQRNKGNFPGRFSGRQFSNSRSEMNVSTLELGDSALYLCASSPRLRDETQYFGPGTRLLVL.

This clonotype occurred many times. The genes are TRBV28 and TRBJ2-6, with 11 bases lining up with TRBD2. V trimming: 6 bases; J trimming: 4 bases; junction bases outside the gene matches: 14. The V gene's germline CDR1 is MDHEN and CDR2 SYDVKM. The CDR3 is made up of 19 amino acids. This CDR3 is CASSRRIAGGPIGANVLTF. CDR3 nucleotide sequence: TGTGCCAGCAGCCGTCGAATAGCGGGAGGGCCCATAGGGGCCAACGTCCTGACTTTC.

This clonotype was counted only a few times. This rearrangement joins TRBV15 to TRBJ1-4, with D hard to call. Germline assignment: CDR1 LNHNV and CDR2 YYDKDF (reference sequence). There are 15 residues in the CDR3. With 0 bases removed from V and 7 bases from J, the gap between germline ends came to 12 bases. DNA for the CDR3: TGTGCCACCAGCAGAGAACACGGAGCGGGTGAAAAACTGTTTTTT. Protein: CATSREHGAGEKLFF.

A word on this clonotype: This may arise from a read error, as a much more abundant clone is one base away. The chain links TRBV20-1 to TRBJ1-2; D gene uncertain. Germline CDR1 is DFQATT and CDR2 is SNEGSKA (reference sequence). CDR3 length equals 12 residues. The CDR3 loop is CSARALNYGYIF. In nucleotides, the CDR3 is TGCAGTGCTAGAGCACTAAACTATGGCTACATCTTC.

This clonotype came up many times. This chain links TRBV4-1 with TRBJ1-4, with TRBD1 as a possible D gene (5 bases). The CDR3 consists of 15 residues. Germline V gives CDR1 MGHRA, CDR2 YSYEKL. Trimming took 1 base from V and 2 from J, leaving 8 bases between them. The DNA for the CDR3 is TGCGCCAGCAGCCAAGTTGGGGGGACTAATGAAAAACTGTTTTTT. Translating it yields CASSQVGGTNEKLFF.

This clonotype was recorded many times. The V call is TRBV6-5, the J call TRBJ2-2, with D tentatively TRBD1 (5 bases). The germline gives CDR1 MNHEY, CDR2 SVGAGI. Deletions cut 2 bases from V and 6 bases from J, with 10 bases between. CDR3 length: 14 residues. The CDR3 DNA follows: TGTGCCAGCAGTTACCCGCCAGGGTCCGGGGAGCTGTTTTTT. Amino acid sequence: CASSYPPGSGELFF.

There are many counts of this clonotype. V and J are TRBV9 and TRBJ2-3, with 7 bases identical to TRBD2. V gave up 4 bases and J gave up 0 bases; unmatched junction bases: 20. Germline CDR1 and CDR2: SGDLS and YYNGEE. The CDR3 runs to 20 residues. CDR3 sequence reads: CASSPRTSHMPLDSTDTQYF. The DNA of the CDR3 is TGTGCCAGCAGCCCCCGGACTAGTCATATGCCCCTGGATAGCACAGATACGCAGTATTTT.